This T cell receptor beta chain came from a study of CD4 T cells in relation to SARS-CoV-2 and coronaviruses. Findings of the study overall: Culture-expanded clones reflect memory recall rather than primary priming during culture.

The unexposed donors gave CD4+ T cells in about 2011-2019, prior to COVID-19. Germline CDR1 reads SGHRS; CDR2 reads YFSETQ. V lost 4 bases and J 0 bases, leaving 13 bases between the germline ends. The CDR3 extends over 16 amino acids. The data were produced by immunoSEQ multiplex PCR, yet TCRdb's version contains in-frame clones alone and is incomplete. The sample records about 65,000 clones, over 80% being singletons. This clone was recorded once. Its target is unknown. The sequencing input was memory CD4+ T cells from PBMCs. The chain combines TRBV5-1 with TRBJ2-2; maybe TRBD1 (6 bases). The sequence was collected from a human donor in good health. CDR3 loop: CASSARDMPNTGELFF. In nucleotides, the CDR3 is TGCGCCAGCAGCGCTCGGGACATGCCGAACACCGGGGAGCTGTTTTTT.